The source of this T cell receptor beta chain is a study of cytomegalovirus exposure and HLA in healthy donors. This clone was counted only a few times. Clones were read by immunoSEQ multiplex PCR, and TCRdb kept only the in-frame ones, dropping some. This sample has over 200,000 clones, with 88% found just once. Germline lookup yields CDR1 MNHNS and CDR2 SASEGT. Trimming took off 4 bases at V and 0 bases at J, with 8 bases between the two ends. The CDR3 sequence is 14 residues long. The gene calls are TRBV6-1 and TRBJ2-3; a possible D gene is TRBD2 (5 bases). This clonotype originated in a young woman in good health and CMV-seronegative. The sequenced material came from PBMCs. Written as DNA, the CDR3 is TGTGCCAGCAGTGGGACTGTGAGCACAGATACGCAGTATTTT. Protein product: CASSGTVSTDTQYF.